This T cell receptor beta chain comes out of a study of blood T cell repertoires in COVID-19. In the study overall: The analysed material was cDNA or gDNA that came from T cells, B-cell-depleted T cells, or PBMCs.

Per germline, CDR1 KGHSH and CDR2 LQKENI. The CDR3 extends over 15 amino acids. Between the trimmed V and J ends, which lost 1 base and 3 bases, there was a span of 12 bases. Only in-frame clones appear in the TCRdb table, and some are missing; sequencing was by immunoSEQ multiplex PCR. The repertoire has about 100,000 clones, around nine tenths of them found once; the top ten carry 2% to 2.5%. Source material: peripheral blood. The TCR sequence derives from a man over 45 with active COVID-19. This chain uses TRBV18 with TRBJ1-1; D is ambiguous. This chain's CDR3 is CASSPQPLQYTEAFF. The CDR3, as DNA: TGTGCCAGCTCACCACAACCCCTTCAGTACACTGAAGCTTTCTTT.